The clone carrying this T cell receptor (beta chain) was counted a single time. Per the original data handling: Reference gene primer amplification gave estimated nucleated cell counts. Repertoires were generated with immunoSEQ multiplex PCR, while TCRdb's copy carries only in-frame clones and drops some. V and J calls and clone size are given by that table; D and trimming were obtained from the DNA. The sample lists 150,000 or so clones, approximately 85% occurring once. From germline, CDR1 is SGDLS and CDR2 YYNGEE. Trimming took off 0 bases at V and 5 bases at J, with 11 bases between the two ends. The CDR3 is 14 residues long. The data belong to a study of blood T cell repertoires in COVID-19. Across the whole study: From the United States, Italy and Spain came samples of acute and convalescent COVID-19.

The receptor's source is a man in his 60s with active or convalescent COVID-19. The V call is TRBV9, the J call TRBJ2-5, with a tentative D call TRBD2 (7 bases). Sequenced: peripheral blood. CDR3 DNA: TGTGCCAGCAGCGTAGAAAGGGGGGGCGAGACCCAGTACTTC. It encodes CASSVERGGETQYF. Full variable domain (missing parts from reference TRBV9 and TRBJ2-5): DSGVTQTPKHLITATGQRVTLRCSPRSGDLSVYWYQQSLDQGLQFLIQYYNGEERAKGNILERFSAQQFPDLHSELNLSSLELGDSALYFCASSVERGGETQYFGPGTRLLVL.